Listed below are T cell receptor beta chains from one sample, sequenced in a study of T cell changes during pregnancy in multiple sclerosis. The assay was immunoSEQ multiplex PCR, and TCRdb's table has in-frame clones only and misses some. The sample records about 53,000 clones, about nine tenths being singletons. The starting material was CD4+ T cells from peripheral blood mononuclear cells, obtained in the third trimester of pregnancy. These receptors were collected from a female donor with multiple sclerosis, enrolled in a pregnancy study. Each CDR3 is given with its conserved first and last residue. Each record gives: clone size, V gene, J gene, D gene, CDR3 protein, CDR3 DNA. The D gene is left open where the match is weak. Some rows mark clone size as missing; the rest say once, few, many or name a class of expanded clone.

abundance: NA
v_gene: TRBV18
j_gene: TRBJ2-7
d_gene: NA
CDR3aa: CASSPPGAGFSYEQYF
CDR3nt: TGTGCCAGCTCACCACCTGGAGCGGGCTTCTCCTACGAGCAGTACTTC

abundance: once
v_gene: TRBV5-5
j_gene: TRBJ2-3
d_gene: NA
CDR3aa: CASSIGTKGEGDTQYF
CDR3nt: TGTGCCAGCAGCATAGGGACAAAGGGGGAGGGAGATACGCAGTATTTT

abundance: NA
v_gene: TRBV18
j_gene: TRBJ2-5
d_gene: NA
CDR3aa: CASSPPASQETQYF
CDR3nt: TGTGCCAGCTCACCACCGGCCAGCCAAGAGACCCAGTACTTC

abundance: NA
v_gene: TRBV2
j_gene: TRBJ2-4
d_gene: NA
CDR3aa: CASSEQLSLPPKNIQYF
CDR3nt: TGTGCCAGCAGTGAGCAACTGTCGCTTCCACCCAAAAACATTCAGTACTTC

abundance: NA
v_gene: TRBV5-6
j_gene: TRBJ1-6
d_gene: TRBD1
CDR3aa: CASTRRDRLNSPLHF
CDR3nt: TGTGCCAGCACCCGCCGGGACAGACTTAATTCACCCCTCCACTTT

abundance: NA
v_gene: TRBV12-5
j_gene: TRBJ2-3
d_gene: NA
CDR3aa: CASAGVTDTQYF
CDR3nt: TGTGCTAGTGCGGGGGTTACAGATACGCAGTATTTT

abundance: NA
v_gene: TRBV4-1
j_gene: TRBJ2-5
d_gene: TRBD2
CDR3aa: CASSHPAGGKETQYF
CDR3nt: TGCGCCAGCAGCCACCCAGCGGGGGGAAAGGAGACCCAGTACTTC

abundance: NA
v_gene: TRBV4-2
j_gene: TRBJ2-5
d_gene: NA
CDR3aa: CASSQEGVVSRQYF
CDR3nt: TGTGCCAGCAGCCAAGAGGGCGTGGTGAGCCGTCAGTACTTC

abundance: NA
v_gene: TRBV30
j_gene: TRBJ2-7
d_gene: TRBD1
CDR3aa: CAWSNPGQGAYEQYF
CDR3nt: TGTGCCTGGAGCAACCCGGGACAGGGGGCCTACGAGCAGTACTTC

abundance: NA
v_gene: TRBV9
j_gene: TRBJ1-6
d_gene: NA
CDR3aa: CASSSGPGFVSPLHF
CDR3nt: TGTGCCAGCAGCTCAGGCCCGGGGTTTGTTTCACCCCTCCACTTT

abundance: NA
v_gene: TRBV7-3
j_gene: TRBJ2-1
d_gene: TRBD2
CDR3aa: CASSPMGGGGEQFF
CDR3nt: TGTGCCAGCAGCCCGATGGGCGGGGGTGGTGAGCAGTTCTTC

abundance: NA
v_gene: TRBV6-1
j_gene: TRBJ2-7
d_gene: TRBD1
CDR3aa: CASRRTGSEQYF
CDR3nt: TGTGCCAGCAGACGGACAGGTTCCGAGCAGTACTTC

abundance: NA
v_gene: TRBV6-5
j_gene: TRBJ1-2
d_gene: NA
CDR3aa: CASSSVGGRGYTF
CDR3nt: TGTGCCAGCAGTTCGGTAGGGGGAAGAGGCTACACCTTC

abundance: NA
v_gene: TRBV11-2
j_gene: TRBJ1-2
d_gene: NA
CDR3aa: CASSRGVYGYTF
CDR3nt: TGTGCCAGCAGCCGAGGCGTCTATGGCTACACCTTC

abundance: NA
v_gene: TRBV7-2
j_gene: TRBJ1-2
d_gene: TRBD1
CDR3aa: CASSLWGQWGYTF
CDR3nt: TGTGCCAGCAGCTTATGGGGACAGTGGGGCTACACCTTC

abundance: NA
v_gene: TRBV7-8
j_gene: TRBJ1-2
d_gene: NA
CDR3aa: CASSLARQNYGYTF
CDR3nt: TGTGCCAGCAGCTTAGCACGACAGAACTATGGCTACACCTTC

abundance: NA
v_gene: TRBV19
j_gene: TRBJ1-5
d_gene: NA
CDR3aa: CASSMRGGSNQPQHF
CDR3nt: TGTGCCAGTAGTATGAGAGGAGGGAGCAATCAGCCCCAGCATTTT

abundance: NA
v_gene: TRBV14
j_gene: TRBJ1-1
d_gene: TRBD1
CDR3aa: CASSHGTGEAFF
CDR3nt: TGTGCCAGCAGCCATGGGACAGGCGAAGCTTTCTTT

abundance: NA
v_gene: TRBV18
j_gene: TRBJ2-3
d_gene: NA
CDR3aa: CASSRRTDTQYF
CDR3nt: TGTGCCAGCTCAAGGAGGACAGATACGCAGTATTTT

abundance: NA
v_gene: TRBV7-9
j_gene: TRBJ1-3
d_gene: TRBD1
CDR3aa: CASSPYRGRSGNTIYF
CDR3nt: TGTGCCAGCAGCCCGTACAGGGGACGCTCTGGAAACACCATATATTTT

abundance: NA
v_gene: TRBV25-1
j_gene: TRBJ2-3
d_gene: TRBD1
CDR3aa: CASSAFRDRVADTQYF
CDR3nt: TGTGCCAGCAGTGCGTTCCGGGACAGGGTAGCGGATACGCAGTATTTT

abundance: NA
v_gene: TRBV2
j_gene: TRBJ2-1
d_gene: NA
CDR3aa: CASSDFLAVSYNEQFF
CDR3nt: TGTGCCAGCAGTGATTTTCTGGCCGTCTCCTACAATGAGCAGTTCTTC

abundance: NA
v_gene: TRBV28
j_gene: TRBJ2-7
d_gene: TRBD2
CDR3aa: CASSSGGLSTYEQYF
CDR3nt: TGTGCCAGCAGTTCGGGGGGGTTAAGTACCTACGAGCAGTACTTC

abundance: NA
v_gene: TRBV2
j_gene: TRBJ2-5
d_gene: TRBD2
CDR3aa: CASSGGLAGGEETQYF
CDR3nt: TGTGCCAGCAGCGGGGGGCTAGCGGGGGGTGAAGAGACCCAGTACTTC

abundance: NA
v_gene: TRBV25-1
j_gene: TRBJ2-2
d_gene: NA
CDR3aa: CASRGGSNTGELFF
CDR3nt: TGTGCCAGCAGAGGGGGTTCGAACACCGGGGAGCTGTTTTTT

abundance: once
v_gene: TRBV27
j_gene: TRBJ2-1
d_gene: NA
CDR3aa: CASSFRVVGGQGEQFF
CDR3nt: TGTGCCAGCAGTTTCCGTGTTGTGGGGGGGCAAGGTGAGCAGTTCTTC